Below, 4 T cell receptor beta chains from the same sample are listed, as sequenced in a study of cytomegalovirus exposure and HLA in healthy donors. Method: immunoSEQ multiplex PCR; TCRdb's copy keeps in-frame clones and lacks some. The sample yields roughly 250,000 clones, approximately 84% seen once. The sequenced sample consisted of PBMCs. The origin of the receptors is a woman aged 25 to 39 in good health and CMV-seropositive.

The J gene is TRBJ1-5, the V gene TRBV2; 8 bases fit TRBD1. CDR3 length equals 15 residues. In germline, CDR1 is SNHLY, CDR2 FYNNEI. J gave up 6 bases and V 4 bases, and 8 bases lay outside the gene matches. The CDR3: CASSVGGQGGQPQHF. The CDR3 DNA sequence: TGTGCCAGCAGTGTAGGAGGACAGGGAGGTCAGCCCCAGCATTTT.

The V call is TRBV21-1, the J call TRBJ2-1; whether TRBD2, the table's D call, matches the DNA was not checked. TRBV21-1 is listed as a pseudogene. The CDR3 contains 15 residues. The CDR3 loop is CASSTASAGEAEQFF. The CDR3 nucleotides are TGTGCCAGCAGCACTGCTTCAGCGGGAGAGGCTGAGCAGTTCTTC.

The chain carries TRBV6-1 and TRBJ2-2; the match to TRBD2 covers 8 bases. The V and J ends lost 6 bases and 4 bases, in that order; junction bases with no gene match: 7. The CDR3 loop spans 15 amino acids. Germline CDR1 is MNHNS and CDR2 is SASEGT. CDR3 sequence reads: CASSPLADLTGELFF. The CDR3 DNA reads as TGTGCCAGCAGCCCACTAGCGGACCTCACCGGGGAGCTGTTTTTT.

The V and J genes are TRBV5-5 and TRBJ2-1, with D perhaps TRBD1 (5 bases). V was shortened by 9 bases and J by 7 bases, with 20 bases between the two germline ends. Germline CDR1 reads SGHKS; CDR2 reads YYEKEE (reference sequence). The CDR3 loop spans 14 amino acids. The CDR3 spells CATREGAHDNEQFF. Written as DNA, the CDR3 is TGTGCCACCCGTGAAGGGGCACATGATAATGAGCAGTTCTTC.